The next 4 T cell receptor beta chains were all read from a single sample in a study of shared clonotypes between healthy human individuals. Produced via immunoSEQ multiplex PCR; TCRdb's table is partial and in-frame only. The sample holds a few hundred thousand clones, less than 98% seen once. Sequencing was performed on naive CD4+ T cells sorted from blood. This sample's subset: CD45RA+ positively selected. The receptors originated from a woman aged 25 to 45 in good health.

The rearrangement joins TRBV2 to TRBJ1-4; D is ambiguous. Germline values: CDR1 SNHLY, CDR2 FYNNEI. Between the trimmed V and J ends, which lost 5 bases and 4 bases, there was a span of 8 bases. The CDR3 has 13 amino acids. The CDR3 bases are TGTGCCAGCAGTTATATACGTAATGAAAAACTGTTTTTT. The encoded protein is CASSYIRNEKLFF. The full variable domain, in which reference TRBV2 and TRBJ1-4 provide the parts outside the CDR3, is EPEVTQTPSHQVTQMGQEVILRCVPISNHLYFYWYRQILGQKVEFLVSFYNNEISEKSEIFDDQFSVERPDGSNFTLKIRSTKLEDSAMYFCASSYIRNEKLFFGSGTQLSVL.

The V and J genes are TRBV5-1 and TRBJ2-5, with 7 positions matching TRBD2. Per germline, CDR1 SGHRS and CDR2 YFSETQ. CDR3 length equals 18 residues. J lost 1 base, V lost 2 bases, and 14 bases had no gene match. The CDR3, as DNA: TGCGCCAGCAGCTTAGAGGGTTTAGGAGCGGGACTCCAAGAGACCCAGTACTTC. This gives the protein CASSLEGLGAGLQETQYF.

The J gene is TRBJ1-1, the V gene TRBV6-5; D gene uncertain. Germline CDR1 MNHEY, CDR2 SVGAGI. The CDR3 has 13 amino acids. V was clipped by 2 bases and J by 1 base, with 5 bases between them. Written as DNA, the CDR3 is TGTGCCAGCAGTTACACAGCGAACACTGAAGCTTTCTTT. It encodes CASSYTANTEAFF.

The chain uses TRBV9 and TRBJ2-2; 11 bases match TRBD1. This CDR3 spans 17 amino acids. J gave up 6 bases and V 0 bases, and 7 bases lay outside the gene matches. Per the germline V gene, CDR1 is SGDLS and CDR2 is YYNGEE. The CDR3 coding sequence is TGTGCCAGCAGCGTAGTGGACAGGGGGCAGGTGGCCGGGGAGCTGTTTTTT. This translates into CASSVVDRGQVAGELFF.